The TCR beta chain under discussion was sequenced for a study of blood T cell repertoires in COVID-19. Study at large: Sources were T cells, B-cell-depleted T cells, or PBMCs; the material itself was cDNA or gDNA.

Seattle patients were enrolled while actively infected and followed longitudinally. The germline V and J ends were trimmed by 4 bases and 2 bases, with 16 bases remaining between them. The CDR3 is 15 amino acids. From germline, CDR1 is SGHRS and CDR2 YFSETQ. In the original processing: Reference gene primer amplification gave nucleated cell count estimates. Measured with immunoSEQ multiplex PCR; TCRdb has only the in-frame clones, and not every one. Clone size and the V and J calls come from that table; the DNA yielded D and trimming. The data hold roughly 160,000 clones, with about 82% observed a single time.

The chain recombines TRBV5-1 with TRBJ2-7; TRBD1 is a possible D gene (5 bases). What was sequenced was peripheral blood. This clonotype originated in a woman older than 75 with COVID-19, enrolled during active disease. CDR3 loop: CASSPTVRGTYEQYF. CDR3 in DNA: TGCGCCAGCAGCCCGACGGTTAGGGGAACCTACGAGCAGTACTTC.